Listed here is a single T cell receptor beta chain. The antigen is not known. The sample comes from a study of CD8+CD57+ T cells in acquired aplastic anemia. Study-wide findings and caveats: With respect to CD8+ Simpson's diversity, patients and controls did not differ significantly. There were twenty-nine CD8+ CDR3 sequences that occurred in both patients and controls.

Trimming pared 5 bases from V and 5 bases from J, leaving 16 bases between. Germline loops: CDR1 SGHTA, CDR2 FQGTGA. This CDR3 comprises 14 residues. For CDR3 and TCR beta VDJ profiling, genomic DNA was the template used. TCRdb reanalysed the reads using MiXCR and keeps one entry per CDR3 protein. The table has about 420,000 distinct CDR3 sequences, just under 70% seen once. The sample consisted of sorted CD4+, CD8+, or CD8+CD57+ T cells (not recorded which) from PBMCs. The sequence came from a human donor in good health, serving as a control. The rearrangement joins TRBV7-3 to TRBJ2-7; D is unresolved. The CDR3 loop is CASSPAGKLHEQYF. CDR3 nucleotides: TGTGCCAGCAGCCCAGCTGGTAAGCTCCACGAGCAGTACTTC.